Below are 7 T cell receptor beta chains sequenced from a single sample in a study of blood T cells in healthy people across ages. A second PCR of about 7 to 12 cycles used a sample-barcoded 5' primer and a J-beta primer mix. In TCRdb, the 5' RACE reads were re-called with MiXCR into one record per CDR3 protein. In the table there are fewer than 1,200,000 distinct CDR3 sequences, under 30% of which are singletons. This same sample was also part of a study on T cells of mothers and their children.

What was sequenced was blood. The receptors were gathered from a girl aged 2-10 years in good health.

J is TRBJ2-7 and V is TRBV10-3; D not resolved. Germline V gene data show CDR1 as ENHRY and CDR2 as SYGVKD. V dropped 7 bases and J dropped 7 bases, with 11 bases sitting between them. CDR3 size: 11 residues. The DNA for the CDR3 is TGTGCCATCAAAATTATGGGTGAGCAGTACTTC. Its protein is CAIKIMGEQYF.

This clonotype has a handful of counts. V is TRBV7-2 and J is TRBJ2-7; the D gene is possibly TRBD2 (5 bases). The germline CDR1 and CDR2 sequences are SGHTA and FQGNSA. CDR3 size: 13 residues. Deletions cut 0 bases from V and 7 bases from J, with 10 bases between. The CDR3 DNA follows: TGTGCCAGCAGCTTAGCCGGAGGTCTTGAGCAGTACTTC. As protein: CASSLAGGLEQYF.

The rearrangement uses TRBV29-1 and TRBJ2-5, with D perhaps matching TRBD1 or TRBD2 (5 bases each). Germline V lookup: CDR1 SQVTM, CDR2 ANQGSEA. V gave up 5 bases and J gave up 10 bases, with 11 bases separating them. The CDR3 length is 10 residues. CDR3 bases: TGCAGCGTTCAAGGGGAGTTCCAGTACTTC. It translates to CSVQGEFQYF.

This chain uses TRBV10-3 with TRBJ1-1; D not resolved. Germline V gives CDR1 ENHRY, CDR2 SYGVKD. V lost 0 bases to trimming and J lost 5 bases, with 13 bases between them. This CDR3 has 15 residues. The DNA for the CDR3 is TGTGCCATCAGTGAGTCGACTACGGACGGAACTGAAGCTTTCTTT. As protein: CAISESTTDGTEAFF.

This clonotype has just a few counts. The chain is built from TRBV6-6 and TRBJ2-1; 7 bases align to TRBD1. The DNA end favors TRBJ2-7, so the J call may be wrong. Germline V gives CDR1 MNHNY, CDR2 SVGAGI (reference sequence). CDR3 length: 15 amino acids. The CDR3 sequence is CASSRGQSYFYEQYF. In DNA form, the CDR3 reads TGTGCCAGCAGTAGGGGACAGTCATATTTCTACGAGCAGTACTTC.

This clonotype was observed a handful of times. The chain combines TRBV7-2 with TRBJ2-5, with D perhaps given as TRBD1 or TRBD2 (6 bases each). This CDR3 contains 16 residues. Trimming removed 2 bases at V and 4 bases at J, with 17 bases between. The germline CDR1 and CDR2 sequences are SGHTA and FQGNSA. CDR3 loop: CASSLSGRGAGETQYF. DNA of the CDR3: TGTGCCAGCAGCTTAAGCGGAAGGGGGGCGGGAGAGACCCAGTACTTC.

The chain couples TRBV4-3 to TRBJ1-1; perhaps TRBD1 as D (6 bases). This CDR3 has 15 residues. The germline V gene encodes CDR1 LGHNA and CDR2 YSLEER. The V and J ends lost 3 bases and 2 bases respectively, with 13 bases between them. The CDR3 reads CASSQRAGGNTEAFF. As DNA, the CDR3 is TGCGCCAGCAGCCAGAGGGCCGGGGGCAACACTGAAGCTTTCTTT.